Below, one T cell receptor (beta chain) is given with its context. Its target is unknown. The data were taken from a study of cytotoxic CD8 clonotypes in ibrutinib-treated CLL. Looking at the study overall: The samples contained over 250,000 productive templates on average. They also contained an average of about 90,000 productive rearrangements. Study-wide results and caveats: Circulating CD8+ T-cell counts were tracked by baseline clonality, which exceeded that of age-matched healthy donors. Clonality went higher at ibrutinib response and then dropped back toward baseline at progression.

Trimming removed 3 bases from V and 13 bases from J, with 10 bases in between. The CDR3 loop spans 11 amino acids. Germline V gene sequence: CDR1 SGHVS, CDR2 FQNEAQ. Targeted sequencing depth ranged from 1 in 200,000 to 1 in 1 million T cells. Clones were sequenced by immunoSEQ multiplex PCR, and TCRdb holds only the in-frame ones, with some missing. Here the sample spans under 300,000 clones, around three quarters being singletons. The receptor comes from a human donor with chronic lymphocytic leukemia. This sequence joins TRBV7-8 and TRBJ2-1; no reliable D call. The source material was PBMCs, sampled after 24 months of ibrutinib treatment. Written as DNA, the CDR3 is TGTGCCAGCAGCTTGGGTCGGGCACAGTTCTTC. The encoded protein is CASSLGRAQFF. Full variable domain (rest looked up from reference TRBV7-8 and TRBJ2-1): GAGVSQSPRYKVAKRGQDVALRCDPISGHVSLFWYQQALGQGPEFLTYFQNEAQLDKSGLPSDRFFAERPEGSVSTLKIQRTQQEDSAVYLCASSLGRAQFFGPGTRLTVL.